This T cell receptor (beta chain) was retrieved from a study of vaccination effects on CD4 cells after COVID-19. Background on the study: Sequencing was preceded by expansion of antigen-specific CD4+ T cells with viral peptide pools in the ViraFEST assay.

Sequenced by immunoSEQ multiplex PCR; TCRdb stores in-frame clones only, minus some. The sample holds approximately 70,000 clones, around 67% seen once. After roughly 10 days in culture, the CD4+ T cells were isolated. Two-dose vaccination with either BNT162b2 or mRNA-1273 was given to the participants. A word on this clone: Its antigen remains unidentified.

Germline-derived CDR1 and CDR2 are SGHVS and FNYEAQ. The V segment lost 6 bases and the J segment 4 bases; nucleotides outside the gene matches: 11. The CDR3 is 16 residues long. The sequencing used CD4+ T cells from PBMCs cultured without peptide, collected after COVID-19 vaccination. The chain carries TRBV7-6 and TRBJ2-5; 10 bases are shared with TRBD1. This receptor was identified in a human donor who received a COVID-19 vaccine. CDR3 in DNA: TGTGCCAGCAGTTTTAGGACAGGGGGGAGTGGAGAGACCCAGTACTTC. Translation: CASSFRTGGSGETQYF. The complete variable domain, with remaining parts taken from reference TRBV7-6 and TRBJ2-5, reads GAGVSQSPRYKVTKRGQDVALRCDPISGHVSLYWYRQALGQGPEFLTYFNYEAQQDKSGLPNDRFSAERPEGSISTLTIQRTEQRDSAMYRCASSFRTGGSGETQYFGPGTRLLVL.